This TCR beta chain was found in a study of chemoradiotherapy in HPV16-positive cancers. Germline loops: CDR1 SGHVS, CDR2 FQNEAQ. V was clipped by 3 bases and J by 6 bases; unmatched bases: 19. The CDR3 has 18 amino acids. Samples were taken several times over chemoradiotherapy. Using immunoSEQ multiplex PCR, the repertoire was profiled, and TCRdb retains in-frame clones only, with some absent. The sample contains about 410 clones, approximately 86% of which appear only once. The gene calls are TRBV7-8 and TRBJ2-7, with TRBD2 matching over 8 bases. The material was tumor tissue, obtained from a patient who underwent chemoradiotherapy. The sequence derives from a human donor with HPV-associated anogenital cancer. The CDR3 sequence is CASSFTPKTGTSSGEQYF. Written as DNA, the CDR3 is TGTGCCAGCAGCTTCACCCCGAAGACTGGGACTAGTTCGGGCGAGCAGTACTTC.